The following is a TCR beta chain sequence with its context. These data are taken from a study of blood T cell repertoires in COVID-19. Method: immunoSEQ multiplex PCR; TCRdb's copy keeps in-frame clones and lacks some. The data contain some 340,000 clones, around 82% of them singletons. This CDR3 has 14 amino acids. Germline-derived CDR1 and CDR2 are SNHLY and FYNNEI. V shed 7 bases, J shed 2 bases, and the junction held 4 bases outside the gene matches. The gene calls are TRBV2 and TRBJ2-7; 11 bases match TRBD1. The sequence was obtained from a man aged 30 to 45 with active or convalescent COVID-19. Sequencing was carried out using peripheral blood. In DNA form, the CDR3 reads TGTGCCAGCATGAGGGGACAGGGGGCCTACGAGCAGTACTTC. Translating gives CASMRGQGAYEQYF.